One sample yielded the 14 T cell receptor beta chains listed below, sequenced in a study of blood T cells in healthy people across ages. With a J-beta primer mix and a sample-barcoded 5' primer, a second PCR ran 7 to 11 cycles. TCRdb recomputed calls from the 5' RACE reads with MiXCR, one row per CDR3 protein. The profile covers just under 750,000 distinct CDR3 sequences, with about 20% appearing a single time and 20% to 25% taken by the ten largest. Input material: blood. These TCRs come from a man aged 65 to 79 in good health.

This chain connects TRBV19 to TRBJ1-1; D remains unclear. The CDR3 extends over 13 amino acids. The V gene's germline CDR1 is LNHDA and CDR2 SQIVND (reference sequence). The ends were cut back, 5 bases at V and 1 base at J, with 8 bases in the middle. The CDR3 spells CASSPAENTEAFF. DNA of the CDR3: TGTGCCAGTAGTCCGGCGGAGAACACTGAAGCTTTCTTT.

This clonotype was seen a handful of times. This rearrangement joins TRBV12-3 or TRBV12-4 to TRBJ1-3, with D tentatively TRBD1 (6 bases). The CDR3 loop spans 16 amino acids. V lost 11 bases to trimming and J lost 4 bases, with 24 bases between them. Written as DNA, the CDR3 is TGTGCCTCATTGGGGGGGCAGCACCTCAAGGGAAACACCATATATTTT. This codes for CASLGGQHLKGNTIYF.

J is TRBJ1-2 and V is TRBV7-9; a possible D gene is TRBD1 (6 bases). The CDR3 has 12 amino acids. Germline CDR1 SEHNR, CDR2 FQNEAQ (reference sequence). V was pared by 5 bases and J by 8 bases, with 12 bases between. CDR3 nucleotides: TGTGCCAGCAGCCACGAACAGGGAGGCTACACCTTC. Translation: CASSHEQGGYTF. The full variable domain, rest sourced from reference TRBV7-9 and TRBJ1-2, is DTGVSQNPRHKITKRGQNVTFRCDPISEHNRLYWYRQTLGQGPEFLTYFQNEAQLEKSRLLSDRFSAERPKGSFSTLEIQRTEQGDSAMYLCASSHEQGGYTFGSGTRLTVV.

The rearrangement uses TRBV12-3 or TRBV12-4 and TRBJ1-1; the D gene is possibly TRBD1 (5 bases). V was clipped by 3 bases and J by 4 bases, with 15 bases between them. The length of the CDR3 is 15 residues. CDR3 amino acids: CASSFFRSGGTEAFF. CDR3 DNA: TGTGCCAGCAGTTTTTTCCGGTCCGGGGGCACTGAAGCTTTCTTT.

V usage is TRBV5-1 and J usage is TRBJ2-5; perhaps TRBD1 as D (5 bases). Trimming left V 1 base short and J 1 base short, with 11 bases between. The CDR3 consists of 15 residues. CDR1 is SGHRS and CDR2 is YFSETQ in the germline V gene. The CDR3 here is CASSLRGRSQETQYF. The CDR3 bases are TGCGCCAGCAGCTTGAGGGGCAGGAGCCAAGAGACCCAGTACTTC.

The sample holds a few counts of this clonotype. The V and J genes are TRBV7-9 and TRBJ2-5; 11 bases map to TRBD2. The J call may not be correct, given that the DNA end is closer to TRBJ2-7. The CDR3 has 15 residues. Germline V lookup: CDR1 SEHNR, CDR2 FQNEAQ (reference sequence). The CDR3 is CASSSGLAETYEQYF. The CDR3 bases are TGTGCCAGCAGCTCGGGACTAGCGGAAACCTACGAGCAGTACTTC.

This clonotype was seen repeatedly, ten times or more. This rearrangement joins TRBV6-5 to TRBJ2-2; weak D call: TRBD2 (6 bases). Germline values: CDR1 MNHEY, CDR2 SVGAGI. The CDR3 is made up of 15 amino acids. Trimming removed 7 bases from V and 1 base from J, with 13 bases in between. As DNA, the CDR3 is TGTGCCAGCAAGAGGGACGGGAGGAACACCGGGGAGCTGTTTTTT. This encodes CASKRDGRNTGELFF.

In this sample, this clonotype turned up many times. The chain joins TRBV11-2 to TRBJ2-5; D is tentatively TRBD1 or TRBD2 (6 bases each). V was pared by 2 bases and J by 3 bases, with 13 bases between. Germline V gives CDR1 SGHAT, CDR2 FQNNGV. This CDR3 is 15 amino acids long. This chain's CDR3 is CASSLSVGGEETQYF. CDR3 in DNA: TGTGCCAGCAGCTTATCCGTCGGGGGCGAAGAGACCCAGTACTTC.

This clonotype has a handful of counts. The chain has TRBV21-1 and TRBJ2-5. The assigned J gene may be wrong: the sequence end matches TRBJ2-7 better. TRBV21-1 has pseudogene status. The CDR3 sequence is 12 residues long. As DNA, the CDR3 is TGTGCCAGCAGTACAGTACCCTACGAGCAGTACGTC. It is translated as CASSTVPYEQYV.

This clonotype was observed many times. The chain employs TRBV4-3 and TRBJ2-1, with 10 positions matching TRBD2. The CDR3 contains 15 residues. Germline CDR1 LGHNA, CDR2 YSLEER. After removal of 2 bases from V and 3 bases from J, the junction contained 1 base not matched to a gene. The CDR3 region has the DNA TGCGCCAGCAGCCAACTAGCGGGAGACTACAATGAGCAGTTCTTC. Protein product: CASSQLAGDYNEQFF.

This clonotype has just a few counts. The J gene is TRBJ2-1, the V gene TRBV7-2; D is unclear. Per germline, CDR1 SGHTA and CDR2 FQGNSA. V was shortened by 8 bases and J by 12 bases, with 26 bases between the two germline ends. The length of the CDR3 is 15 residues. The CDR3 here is CASLPGGTLGFGQFF. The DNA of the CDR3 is TGTGCCAGCCTACCCGGCGGCACTCTCGGGTTCGGGCAGTTCTTC.

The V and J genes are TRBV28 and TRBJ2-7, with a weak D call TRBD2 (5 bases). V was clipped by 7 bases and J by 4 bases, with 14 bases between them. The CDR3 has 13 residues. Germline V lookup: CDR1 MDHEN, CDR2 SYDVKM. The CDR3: CASTQTGKYEQYF. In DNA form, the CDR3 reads TGTGCCAGCACCCAGACGGGGAAATACGAGCAGTACTTC.

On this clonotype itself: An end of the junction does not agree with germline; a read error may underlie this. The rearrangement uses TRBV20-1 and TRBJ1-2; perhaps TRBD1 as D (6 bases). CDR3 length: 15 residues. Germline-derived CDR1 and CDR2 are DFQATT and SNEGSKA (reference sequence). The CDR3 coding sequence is TGCAGTGCTAGAGATCCCCCGGCGGGGGCATATGGCTACCCCTTC. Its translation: CSARDPPAGAYGYPF.

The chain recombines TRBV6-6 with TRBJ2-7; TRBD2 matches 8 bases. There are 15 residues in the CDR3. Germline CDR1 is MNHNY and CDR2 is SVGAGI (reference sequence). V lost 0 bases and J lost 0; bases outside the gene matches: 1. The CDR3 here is CASSYSLAASYEQYV. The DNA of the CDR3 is TGTGCCAGCAGTTACTCACTAGCGGCCTCCTACGAGCAGTACGTC.